This TCR beta chain was profiled in a study of T cells in Graves' hyperthyroidism and ophthalmopathy. Researchers amplified the TCR beta CDR3 regions from RNA transcripts. HTBI primers were employed in a first-round RT-PCR of the TCR CDR3. TCRdb independently ran MiXCR on the multiplex PCR reads; one entry per CDR3 protein. The table shows fewer than 500,000 distinct CDR3 sequences, with roughly 15% occurring only once. Clinical symptoms, serum thyroxine, TRAb, thyroid ultrasound and orbital computed tomography informed diagnoses. PBMCs were derived from about 10 ml fresh peripheral blood. Study results and caveats: Most thyroid clonotypes expanded above 0.001 were also detected in blood.

Between the trimmed V and J ends, which lost 6 bases and 2 bases, there was a span of 10 bases. The CDR3 runs to 13 residues. This clonotype was counted many times. As yet, its antigen is unknown. The V call is TRBV12-3 or TRBV12-4, the J call TRBJ2-5; D gene unclear. This TCR was recovered from a woman in her twenties or thirties with Graves' ophthalmopathy. The material sequenced was blood. This CDR3 reads CASSPTRQETQYF. Here the CDR3 DNA reads TGTGCCAGCAGCCCGACAAGGCAAGAGACCCAGTACTTC.